The clone carrying this T cell receptor (beta chain) was recorded at least ten times. The sample comes from a study of patients and donors after allogeneic stem cell transplantation. The CDR3 consists of 15 residues. Germline V gives CDR1 SGHRS, CDR2 YFSETQ. Unmatched junction bases numbered 9, after V lost 5 bases and J lost 4 bases. MiXCR was run by TCRdb on the RT-PCR reads, yielding one entry per CDR3 protein. The table records about 30,000 distinct CDR3 sequences, roughly 8% of them present only once. Sequencing was done on a sample of blood, either unsorted or a sorted T cell fraction (not recorded which). This TCR came from a human donor who was either an allogeneic HSCT recipient or a stem cell or donor lymphocyte infusion donor (not recorded which). It is not recorded whose cells these are; they may come from a transplant donor. The chain couples TRBV5-1 to TRBJ2-7; 10 bases agree with TRBD2. Here the CDR3 reads CASSYNSGGFYEQYF. The CDR3 DNA follows: TGCGCCAGCAGTTATAATAGCGGGGGGTTTTACGAGCAGTACTTC.